This T cell receptor beta chain is from a study of cytomegalovirus exposure and HLA in healthy donors. Turning to this clone: What it recognizes is unknown.

Study-level results: An analysis that was carried out later associated some 17,000 TCR beta sequences with HLA alleles at 0.05 false discovery rate. Common viral pathogens were later found to be apparently linked to several of the most significant clusters. Most TCR sequences were uncommon, yet certain public TCRs appeared in many donors. Confirmation in vitro established that a few CMV-associated chains were specific for CMV antigens.

This PCR relied on a set of 60 Vbeta primers and 13 Jbeta primers. Assay used: immunoSEQ multiplex PCR; TCRdb lists only in-frame clones, some missing. The sample shows under 140,000 clones, over 60% of them seen only once. V shed 0 bases and J 8 bases; nucleotides not matched to a gene: 11. The CDR3 consists of 17 residues. Germline CDR1 LGHNA, CDR2 YSLEER. Material: PBMCs. V and J are TRBV4-3 and TRBJ2-1, with 9 nucleotides matching TRBD2. This clonotype was sampled from a woman aged 25 to 39 in good health and CMV-seronegative. CDR3 in DNA: TGCGCCAGCAGCCAAGATTTGGGGCGGGGGGGCTCCCATGAGCAGTTCTTC. It translates to CASSQDLGRGGSHEQFF.